This T cell receptor (beta chain) was sequenced in a study of T cell responses to AZD1222 COVID-19 vaccine. The CDR3 loop spans 12 amino acids. Trimming took off 4 bases at V and 8 bases at J, with 14 bases between the two ends. From germline, CDR1 is GTSNPN and CDR2 SVGIG (reference sequence). General study results and limits: The donor cohort was predominantly white British with a female majority, and clonal diversity may have been underestimated.

The data were produced by immunoSEQ multiplex PCR, yet TCRdb's version contains in-frame clones alone and is incomplete. The sample yields fewer than 200,000 clones, around 94% seen once. Notes on this clone: Antigen: not known.

The chain combines TRBV30 with TRBJ1-2; weak D call: TRBD1 (6 bases). The TCR comes from an adult in good health. The input for sequencing was peripheral blood, taken on day 0 of AZD1222 vaccination. DNA of the CDR3: TGTGCCTGGAACCGGGACATTCAAGGCTACACCTTC. Its translation: CAWNRDIQGYTF. Full variable domain (outside the CDR3, taken from reference TRBV30 and TRBJ1-2): SQTIHQWPATLVQPVGSPLSLECTVEGTSNPNLYWYRQAAGRGLQLLFYSVGIGQISSEVPQNLSASRPQDRQFILSSKKLLLSDSGFYLCAWNRDIQGYTFGSGTRLTVV.